These T cell receptor beta chains were read from a single sample in a study of cytomegalovirus exposure and HLA in healthy donors. The method was immunoSEQ multiplex PCR; TCRdb's version includes in-frame clones alone and lacks a portion of them. There are 120,000 or so clones in the sample; about three quarters occur only once, and more than 1% lies in the top ten. Sample: PBMCs. The receptors here all came from a female donor in good health and CMV-seronegative. Both conserved end residues are part of each CDR3. The order of the fields is D gene, V gene, clone size, J gene, CDR3 protein, CDR3 DNA. The D gene is left open where the match is weak. Only part of the rows carry a size: once, few, many, or a class if the clone is expanded.

d_gene: -; v_gene: TRBV5-5; abundance: -; j_gene: TRBJ1-1; CDR3aa: CASSLGYRATEAFF; CDR3nt: TGTGCCAGCAGCTTGGGATACAGGGCCACTGAAGCTTTCTTT
d_gene: TRBD2; v_gene: TRBV2; abundance: -; j_gene: TRBJ2-3; CDR3aa: CASRARLAGPDTQYF; CDR3nt: TGTGCCAGCAGGGCAAGACTAGCGGGACCAGATACGCAGTATTTT
d_gene: -; v_gene: TRBV5-4; abundance: -; j_gene: TRBJ2-3; CDR3aa: CASSIGGDTDTQYF; CDR3nt: TGTGCCAGCAGCATCGGAGGAGACACAGATACGCAGTATTTT
d_gene: TRBD1; v_gene: TRBV2; abundance: few; j_gene: TRBJ2-7; CDR3aa: CASSDPRGQGVPEQYF; CDR3nt: TGTGCCAGCAGTGATCCGAGAGGACAGGGAGTCCCCGAGCAGTACTTC
d_gene: TRBD2; v_gene: TRBV7-8; abundance: -; j_gene: TRBJ2-1; CDR3aa: CASSFPSGSLPSYNEQFF; CDR3nt: TGTGCCAGCAGCTTCCCTAGCGGGAGCCTCCCCTCCTACAATGAGCAGTTCTTC
d_gene: TRBD1; v_gene: TRBV7-6; abundance: -; j_gene: TRBJ1-6; CDR3aa: CASSRRDRNNSPLHF; CDR3nt: TGTGCCAGCAGCCGCCGGGACAGAAATAATTCACCCCTCCACTTT
d_gene: -; v_gene: TRBV9; abundance: -; j_gene: TRBJ2-3; CDR3aa: CASSVLGWAADTQYF; CDR3nt: TGTGCCAGCAGCGTATTAGGATGGGCCGCAGATACGCAGTATTTT
d_gene: TRBD1; v_gene: TRBV7-9; abundance: -; j_gene: TRBJ1-1; CDR3aa: CASSLRGQGVNTEAFF; CDR3nt: TGTGCCAGCAGCTTAAGGGGACAGGGAGTGAACACTGAAGCTTTCTTT
d_gene: -; v_gene: TRBV19; abundance: -; j_gene: TRBJ2-2; CDR3aa: CASSILDSSNTGELFF; CDR3nt: TGTGCCAGTAGTATCTTGGACAGCTCGAACACCGGGGAGCTGTTTTTT
d_gene: TRBD1; v_gene: TRBV28; abundance: -; j_gene: TRBJ2-2; CDR3aa: CATNPGTGAGELFF; CDR3nt: TGTGCCACCAACCCCGGGACAGGGGCCGGGGAGCTGTTTTTT
d_gene: TRBD2; v_gene: TRBV6-4; abundance: few; j_gene: TRBJ2-1; CDR3aa: CASRRTSGGANEQFF; CDR3nt: TGTGCCAGCAGGAGGACTAGCGGGGGGGCCAATGAGCAGTTCTTC
d_gene: TRBD1; v_gene: TRBV4-1; abundance: once; j_gene: TRBJ2-5; CDR3aa: CASSQAGQGTETQYF; CDR3nt: TGCGCCAGCAGCCAGGCTGGACAGGGGACGGAGACCCAGTACTTC
d_gene: TRBD1; v_gene: TRBV6-6; abundance: -; j_gene: TRBJ2-1; CDR3aa: CASSYSIIQGEFF; CDR3nt: TGTGCCAGCAGTTACTCGATCATCCAGGGGGAGTTCTTC
d_gene: -; v_gene: TRBV7-3; abundance: -; j_gene: TRBJ2-6; CDR3aa: CASSLAAYGANVLTF; CDR3nt: TGTGCCAGCAGCTTAGCGGCTTACGGGGCCAACGTCCTGACTTTC
d_gene: TRBD1; v_gene: TRBV2; abundance: -; j_gene: TRBJ2-5; CDR3aa: CASTRDRGIQETQYF; CDR3nt: TGTGCCAGCACCAGGGACAGGGGGATTCAAGAGACCCAGTACTTC
d_gene: -; v_gene: TRBV4-1; abundance: -; j_gene: TRBJ2-5; CDR3aa: CASSQENIQETQYF; CDR3nt: TGCGCCAGCAGCCAAGAGAACATTCAAGAGACCCAGTACTTC
d_gene: TRBD2; v_gene: TRBV29-1; abundance: few; j_gene: TRBJ2-7; CDR3aa: CSVAPSGGYEQYF; CDR3nt: TGCAGCGTTGCACCCAGCGGGGGCTACGAGCAGTACTTC
d_gene: TRBD1; v_gene: TRBV15; abundance: -; j_gene: TRBJ2-2; CDR3aa: CATSRDRTGGTGELFF; CDR3nt: TGTGCCACCAGCAGAGATCGCACAGGGGGTACCGGGGAGCTGTTTTTT
d_gene: -; v_gene: TRBV6-4; abundance: -; j_gene: TRBJ1-3; CDR3aa: CASSVDSGAGNTIYF; CDR3nt: TGTGCCAGCAGTGTGGACAGCGGGGCAGGAAACACCATATATTTT
d_gene: TRBD2; v_gene: TRBV28; abundance: -; j_gene: TRBJ2-4; CDR3aa: CASPPSQGSGSENIQYF; CDR3nt: TGTGCCAGCCCACCTTCACAGGGTAGCGGGAGCGAAAACATTCAGTACTTC
d_gene: TRBD1; v_gene: TRBV27; abundance: -; j_gene: TRBJ2-7; CDR3aa: CASRRGQGYEQYF; CDR3nt: TGTGCCAGCAGGCGGGGACAGGGCTACGAGCAGTACTTC
d_gene: -; v_gene: TRBV5-1; abundance: -; j_gene: TRBJ2-3; CDR3aa: CASSLAAGYRTDTQYF; CDR3nt: TGCGCCAGCAGCTTGGCCGCGGGATATCGCACAGATACGCAGTATTTT
d_gene: TRBD2; v_gene: TRBV15; abundance: few; j_gene: TRBJ2-7; CDR3aa: CATSRDRLAGGDYEQYF; CDR3nt: TGTGCCACCAGCAGAGATCGGCTAGCGGGGGGCGACTACGAGCAGTACTTC
d_gene: TRBD1; v_gene: TRBV14; abundance: -; j_gene: TRBJ1-4; CDR3aa: CASSQTQGEKLFF; CDR3nt: TGTGCCAGCAGCCAAACCCAGGGGGAGAAACTGTTTTTT
d_gene: -; v_gene: TRBV2; abundance: -; j_gene: TRBJ2-5; CDR3aa: CASSQRTGQETQYF; CDR3nt: TGTGCCAGCTCGCAACGAACAGGACAAGAGACCCAGTACTTC
d_gene: -; v_gene: TRBV6-5; abundance: -; j_gene: TRBJ2-2; CDR3aa: CASSYSKWGDTGELFF; CDR3nt: TGTGCCAGCAGTTACTCGAAATGGGGGGACACCGGGGAGCTGTTTTTT
d_gene: TRBD1; v_gene: TRBV2; abundance: -; j_gene: TRBJ2-2; CDR3aa: CASREGQGAGELFF; CDR3nt: TGTGCCAGCAGGGAAGGACAGGGCGCCGGGGAGCTGTTTTTT